The present entry profiles one T cell receptor (beta chain) with its context. Germline-derived CDR1 and CDR2 are SGHNT and YYREEE (reference sequence). This CDR3 contains 14 residues. V was shortened by 2 bases and J by 8 bases, with 15 bases between the two germline ends. The entry originates in a study of blood T cell repertoires in COVID-19. The overall study: Acute and convalescent COVID-19 samples came from the United States, Italy and Spain.

Only in-frame clones appear in the TCRdb table, and some are missing; sequencing was by immunoSEQ multiplex PCR. Of some 120,000 clones listed, around 81% are singletons. Sequenced: peripheral blood. The genes are TRBV5-4 and TRBJ2-3; tentatively, D is TRBD2 (5 bases). This TCR was recovered from a woman aged 50 to 60 with acute or convalescent COVID-19. CDR3 nucleotides: TGTGCCAGCAGCTTCACCGGCTCCGAGGGTACGCAGTATTTT. As protein: CASSFTGSEGTQYF.